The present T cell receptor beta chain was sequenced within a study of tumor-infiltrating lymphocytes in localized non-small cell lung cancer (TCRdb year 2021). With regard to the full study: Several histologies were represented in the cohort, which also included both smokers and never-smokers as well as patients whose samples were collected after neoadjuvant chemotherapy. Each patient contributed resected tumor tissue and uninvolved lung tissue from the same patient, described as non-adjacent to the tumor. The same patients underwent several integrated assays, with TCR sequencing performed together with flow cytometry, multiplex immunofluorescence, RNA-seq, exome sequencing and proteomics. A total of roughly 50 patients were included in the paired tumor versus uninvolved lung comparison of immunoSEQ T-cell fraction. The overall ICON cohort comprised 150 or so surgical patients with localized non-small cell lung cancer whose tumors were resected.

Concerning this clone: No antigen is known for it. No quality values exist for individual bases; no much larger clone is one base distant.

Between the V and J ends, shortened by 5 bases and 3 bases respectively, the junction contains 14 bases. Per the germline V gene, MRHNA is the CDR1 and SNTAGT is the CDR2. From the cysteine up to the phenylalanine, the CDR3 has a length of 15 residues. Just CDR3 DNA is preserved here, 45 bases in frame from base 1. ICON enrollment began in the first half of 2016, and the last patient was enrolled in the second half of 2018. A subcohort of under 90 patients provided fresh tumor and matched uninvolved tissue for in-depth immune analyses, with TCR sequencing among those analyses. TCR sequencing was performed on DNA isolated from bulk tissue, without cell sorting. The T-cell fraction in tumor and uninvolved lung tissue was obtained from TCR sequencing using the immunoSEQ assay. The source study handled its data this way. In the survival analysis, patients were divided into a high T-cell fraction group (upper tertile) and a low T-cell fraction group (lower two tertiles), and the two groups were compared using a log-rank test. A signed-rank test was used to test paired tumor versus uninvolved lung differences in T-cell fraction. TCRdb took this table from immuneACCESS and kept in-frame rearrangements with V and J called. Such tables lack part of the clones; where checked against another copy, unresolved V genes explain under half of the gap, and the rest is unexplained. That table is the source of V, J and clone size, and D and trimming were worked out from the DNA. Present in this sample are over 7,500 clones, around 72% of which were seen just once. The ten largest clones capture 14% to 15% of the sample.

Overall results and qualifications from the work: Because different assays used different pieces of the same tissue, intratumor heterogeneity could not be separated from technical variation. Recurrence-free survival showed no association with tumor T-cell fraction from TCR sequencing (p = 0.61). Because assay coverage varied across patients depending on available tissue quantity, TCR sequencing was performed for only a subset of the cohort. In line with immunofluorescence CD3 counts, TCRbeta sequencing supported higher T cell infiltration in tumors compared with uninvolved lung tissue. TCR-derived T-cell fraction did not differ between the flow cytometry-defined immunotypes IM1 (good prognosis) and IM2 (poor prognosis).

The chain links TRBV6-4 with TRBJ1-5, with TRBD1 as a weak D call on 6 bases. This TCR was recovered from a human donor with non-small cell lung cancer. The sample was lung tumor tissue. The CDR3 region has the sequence CASSPLPGDNQPQHF. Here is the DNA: TGTGCCAGCAGTCCCCTCCCAGGGGACAATCAGCCCCAGCATTTT.